The sequence of this T cell receptor beta chain was determined in a study of control samples from healthy donors and cancer patients. This table comes from immunoSEQ multiplex PCR, and its TCRdb copy is limited to in-frame clones, with some not included. The sample contains 90,000 or so clones, roughly nine tenths of which appear only once. Trimming took off 7 bases at V and 4 bases at J, with 10 bases between the two ends. The CDR3 is 12 amino acids. CDR1 and CDR2 (germline): MNHEY, SVGAGI. The sequencing input was blood. The TCR sequence derives from a woman aged 60 to 75 in good health. The chain carries TRBV6-5 and TRBJ1-2; no clear D. This chain's CDR3 is CASTEGFYGYTF. In DNA, the CDR3 is TGTGCCAGCACGGAGGGCTTCTATGGCTACACCTTC.